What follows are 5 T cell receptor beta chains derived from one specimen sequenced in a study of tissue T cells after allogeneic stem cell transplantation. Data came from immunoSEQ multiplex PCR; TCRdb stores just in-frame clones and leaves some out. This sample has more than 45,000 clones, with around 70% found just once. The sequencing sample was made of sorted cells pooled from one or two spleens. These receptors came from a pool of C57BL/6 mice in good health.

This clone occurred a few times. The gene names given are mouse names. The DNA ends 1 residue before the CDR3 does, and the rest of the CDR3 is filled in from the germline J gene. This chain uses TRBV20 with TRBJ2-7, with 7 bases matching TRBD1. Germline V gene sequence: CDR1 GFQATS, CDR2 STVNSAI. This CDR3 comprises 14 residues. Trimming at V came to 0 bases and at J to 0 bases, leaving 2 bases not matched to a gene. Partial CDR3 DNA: TGTGGTGCTAGGGATCAGGGGGTCTCCTATGAACAGTAC. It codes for CGARDQGVSYEQY. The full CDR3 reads CGARDQGVSYEQYF.

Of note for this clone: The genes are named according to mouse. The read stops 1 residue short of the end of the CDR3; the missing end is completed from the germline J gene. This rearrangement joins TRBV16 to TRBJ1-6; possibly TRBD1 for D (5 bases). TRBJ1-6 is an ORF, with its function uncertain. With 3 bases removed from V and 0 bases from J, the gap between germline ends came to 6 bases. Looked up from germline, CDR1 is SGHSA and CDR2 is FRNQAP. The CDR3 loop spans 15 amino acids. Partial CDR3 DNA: TGTGCAAGCAGCTTGGACAATTCCTATAATTCGCCCCTCTAC. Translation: CASSLDNSYNSPLY. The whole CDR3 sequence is CASSLDNSYNSPLYF.

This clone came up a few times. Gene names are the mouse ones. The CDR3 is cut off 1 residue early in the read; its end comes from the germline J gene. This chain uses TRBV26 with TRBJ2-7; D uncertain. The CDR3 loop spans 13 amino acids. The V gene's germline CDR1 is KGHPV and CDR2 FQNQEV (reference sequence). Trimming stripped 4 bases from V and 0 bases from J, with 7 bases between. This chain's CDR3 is CASSRGISYEQYF. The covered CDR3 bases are TGTGCCAGCAGTCGCGGGATCTCCTATGAACAGTAC.

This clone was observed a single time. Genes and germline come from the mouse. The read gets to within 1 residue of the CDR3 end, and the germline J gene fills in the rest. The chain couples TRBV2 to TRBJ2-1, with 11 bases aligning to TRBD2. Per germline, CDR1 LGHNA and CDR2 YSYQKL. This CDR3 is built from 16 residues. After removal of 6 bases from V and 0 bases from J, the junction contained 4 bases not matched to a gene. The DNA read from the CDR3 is TGTGCCAGCAGGCCGGGACTGGGGGATAACTATGCTGAGCAGTTC. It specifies CASRPGLGDNYAEQF. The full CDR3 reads CASRPGLGDNYAEQFF.

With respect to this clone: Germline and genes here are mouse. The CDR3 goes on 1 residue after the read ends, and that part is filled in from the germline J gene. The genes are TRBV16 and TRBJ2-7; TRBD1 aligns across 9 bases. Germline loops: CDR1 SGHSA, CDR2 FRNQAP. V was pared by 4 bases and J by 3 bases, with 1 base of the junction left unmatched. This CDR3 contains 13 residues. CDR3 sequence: CASSSGQGYEQYF. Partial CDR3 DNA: TGTGCAAGCAGCTCGGGACAGGGCTATGAACAGTAC.